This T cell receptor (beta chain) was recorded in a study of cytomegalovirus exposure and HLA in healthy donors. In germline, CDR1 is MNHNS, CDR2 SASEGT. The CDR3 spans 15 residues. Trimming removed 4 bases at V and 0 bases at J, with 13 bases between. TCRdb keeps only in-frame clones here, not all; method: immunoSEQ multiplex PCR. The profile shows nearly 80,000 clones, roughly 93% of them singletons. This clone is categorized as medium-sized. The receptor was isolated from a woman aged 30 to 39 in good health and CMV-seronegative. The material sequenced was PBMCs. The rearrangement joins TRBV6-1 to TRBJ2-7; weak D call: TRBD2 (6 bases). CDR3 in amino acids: CASSGETGGSYEQYF. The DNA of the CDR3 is TGTGCCAGCAGTGGGGAAACCGGGGGCTCCTACGAGCAGTACTTC.